A selection of T cell receptor beta chains follows, all from one sample in a study of control samples from healthy donors and cancer patients. Sequencing was performed with immunoSEQ multiplex PCR; in TCRdb, only in-frame clones are kept and a portion is missing. The sample shows 75,000 to 90,000 clones, 75% to 90% of them seen only once. Sequencing input: PBMCs. Receptors originate from a woman aged 45-60 years with colorectal cancer. Both conserved end residues are part of each CDR3. Fields, in order: D gene, clone size, V gene, J gene, CDR3 DNA, CDR3 protein. The D gene is left open where the match is weak. A row's size may be missing; if present it is once, few, many or a size class.

-	-	TRBV18	TRBJ1-5	TGTGCCAGCTCACCGGCAGTTGCTCAGCCCCAGCATTTT	CASSPAVAQPQHF
-	-	TRBV19	TRBJ2-2	TGTGCCAGTACCCCAGGACAGATGAACACCGGGGAGCTGTTTTTT	CASTPGQMNTGELFF
-	-	TRBV1	TRBJ1-2	TGCACCAGCAGCCAAGACAGGGGGCCCTATGGCTACACCTTC	CTSSQDRGPYGYTF
-	-	TRBV5-6	TRBJ2-4	TGTGCCAGCAGCCAACGACAGTTAGCCAAAAACATTCAGTACTTC	CASSQRQLAKNIQYF
-	-	TRBV7-8	TRBJ1-6	TGTGCCAGCAGCTTATTTTCACCCCTCCACTTT	CASSLFSPLHF
-	-	TRBV10-3	TRBJ1-2	TGTGCCATCAGTGAACGAAAGGAAGGCTACACCTTC	CAISERKEGYTF
-	-	TRBV5-6	TRBJ2-5	TGTGCCAGCAGCTTGGCCGGGCAGCTTGTGGCCCAGTACTTC	CASSLAGQLVAQYF
TRBD1	-	TRBV6-5	TRBJ2-3	TGTGCCACTTCCAGGGGACAGAGGGGCACAGATACGCAGTATTTT	CATSRGQRGTDTQYF
-	-	TRBV7-8	TRBJ2-3	TGTGCCAGCAGCTTACTTGGTGGCGGCACAGATACGCAGTATTTT	CASSLLGGGTDTQYF
TRBD2	-	TRBV18	TRBJ2-1	TGTGCCAGCTCACCACCGAGGGCGGGGGGTCTGTATGAGCAGTTCTTC	CASSPPRAGGLYEQFF
-	once	TRBV2	TRBJ1-5	TGTGCCAGCAAAGCTCAGGGTGGCAATCAGCCCCAGCATTTT	CASKAQGGNQPQHF
TRBD1	once	TRBV19	TRBJ1-3	TGTGCCAGTAGTAGAGACAGGGCAAGTTCTGGAAACACCATATATTTT	CASSRDRASSGNTIYF
-	-	TRBV7-2	TRBJ2-1	TGTGCCAGCAGCCTCTGGGGGGATGAGCAGTTCTTC	CASSLWGDEQFF
TRBD1	once	TRBV5-4	TRBJ1-2	TGTGCCAGCCGGAAAGCCGGGACAGGGGGCAGAAACTATGGCTACACCTTC	CASRKAGTGGRNYGYTF
TRBD1	-	TRBV18	TRBJ2-3	TGTGCCAGCTCACCTCGAGGGGGCTGGGGCACAGATACGCAGTATTTT	CASSPRGGWGTDTQYF
TRBD2	-	TRBV7-7	TRBJ2-1	TGTGCCAGCAGCCTGGGACTAGCGGGGACCCATGAGCAGTTCTTC	CASSLGLAGTHEQFF
-	-	TRBV7-2	TRBJ2-1	TGTGCCAGCAGCTTAGAATCTAGTGCAGGGTGGGTCAATGAGCAGTTCTTC	CASSLESSAGWVNEQFF
-	-	TRBV4-3	TRBJ1-5	TGCGCCAGCAGCCTTCGCGCCAATCAGCCCCAGCATTTT	CASSLRANQPQHF
-	-	TRBV5-1	TRBJ1-2	TGCGCCCCCAGCGTGGGCGGGGGGGAGGGCTACACCTTC	CAPSVGGGEGYTF
-	-	TRBV6-5	TRBJ2-4	TGTGCCAGCAGGTCTGGAGCGGGTATTCAGTACTTC	CASRSGAGIQYF
TRBD1	-	TRBV7-3	TRBJ2-2	TGTGCCAGCAGCTCCTGGGACAGTGACACCGGGGAGCTGTTTTTT	CASSSWDSDTGELFF
-	-	TRBV9	TRBJ1-4	TGTGCCAGCAGCGTAGGCGGGGGGTATGAAAAACTGTTTTTT	CASSVGGGYEKLFF
TRBD1	-	TRBV11-1	TRBJ1-6	TGTGCCAGCAGCTTAGGACAGGGTGGTTCACCCCTCCACTTT	CASSLGQGGSPLHF
-	-	TRBV4-3	TRBJ2-1	TGCGCCAGCAGCCAAGAATCCCAAACGGCGGGTGAGCAGTTCTTC	CASSQESQTAGEQFF
-	-	TRBV12-3/TRBV12-4	TRBJ1-1	TGTGCCAGCAGTTCGGGGGGCTACACTGAAGCTTTCTTT	CASSSGGYTEAFF
TRBD2	-	TRBV7-2	TRBJ2-2	TGTGCCAGCAGCCTCGGACTAGCGGCGAACACCGGGGAGCTGTTTTTT	CASSLGLAANTGELFF
-	-	TRBV5-5	TRBJ2-1	TGTGCCAGCAGCTTTTGGGGGAGCTCCTACAATGAGCAGTTCTTC	CASSFWGSSYNEQFF
TRBD1	-	TRBV28	TRBJ1-2	TGTGCCAGCACCCTGGGACAGGGAAATGGCTACACCTTC	CASTLGQGNGYTF
-	-	TRBV4-1	TRBJ1-1	TGCGCCAGCAGCAACAGGAACACTGAAGCTTTCTTT	CASSNRNTEAFF
TRBD1	-	TRBV6-6	TRBJ1-2	TGTGCCAGCCAGAAGGGGGCGCAGAATGGCTACACCTTC	CASQKGAQNGYTF
TRBD1	-	TRBV2	TRBJ1-2	TGTGCCAGCGCAGGGGGGGGACATGGCTACACCTTC	CASAGGGHGYTF
TRBD1	-	TRBV6-2/TRBV6-3	TRBJ2-3	TGTGCCAGCAGTCCAAACCGGGACAGTAGTGGAGATACGCAGTATTTT	CASSPNRDSSGDTQYF
-	-	TRBV4-3	TRBJ2-1	TGCGCCAGCAGCCAAGACTTAGGGGGTGAGCAGTTCTTC	CASSQDLGGEQFF
-	-	TRBV30	TRBJ1-6	TGTGCCTGGAGTGTCGTAAATAATTCACCCCTCCACTTT	CAWSVVNNSPLHF
TRBD1	once	TRBV13	TRBJ1-6	TGTGCCAGCAGTCCACGGGGGGAACAGGGGGGATATTCACCCCTCCACTTT	CASSPRGEQGGYSPLHF
-	-	TRBV5-4	TRBJ1-1	TGTGCCAGCAGCCTACAGGGAGGCACTGAAGCTTTCTTT	CASSLQGGTEAFF
-	few	TRBV7-2	TRBJ2-3	TGTGCCAGCAGTCGGACTAGCACAGATACGCAGTATTTT	CASSRTSTDTQYF
-	-	TRBV29-1	TRBJ1-4	TGCAGCGTTGACAGCGGGGAAAAACTGTTTTTT	CSVDSGEKLFF
TRBD2	-	TRBV5-1	TRBJ2-3	TGCGCCAGCAGCTTATGGCGGGGGGCCACAGATACGCAGTATTTT	CASSLWRGATDTQYF
-	-	TRBV21-1	TRBJ2-1	TGTGCCAGCAGCAAAGAGGGGACAGGGGGCGACAATGAGCAGTTCTTC	CASSKEGTGGDNEQFF
-	-	TRBV3-1/TRBV3-2	TRBJ1-5	TGTGCCAGCAGCCAAGGGGATCAGCCCCAGCATTTT	CASSQGDQPQHF
-	few	TRBV3-1/TRBV3-2	TRBJ2-2	TGTGCCAGCAGCCAAGATCAGCCTAGTGACACCGGGGAGCTGTTTTTT	CASSQDQPSDTGELFF
TRBD1	-	TRBV6-6	TRBJ1-6	TGTGCCAGCAGTAGAGGGGACAGAACAAATTCACCCCTCCACTTT	CASSRGDRTNSPLHF
-	-	TRBV2	TRBJ2-4	TGTGCCAGCAGTGTGGGGCCGCCGCCCAACATTCAGTACTTC	CASSVGPPPNIQYF
TRBD2	-	TRBV10-3	TRBJ2-2	TGTGCCATCAGCCCGGGACTAGCGGGGGACTCGAACACCGGGGAGCTGTTTTTT	CAISPGLAGDSNTGELFF
TRBD2	-	TRBV3-1/TRBV3-2	TRBJ2-5	TGTGCCAGCAGCCAAGTTGCGGGGGGCCAAGAGACCCAGTACTTC	CASSQVAGGQETQYF
-	few	TRBV4-3	TRBJ2-1	TGCGCCAGCAGCCAACCGTCCGGGGGTTACAATGAGCAGTTCTTC	CASSQPSGGYNEQFF
-	-	TRBV10-1	TRBJ1-1	TGCGCCAGCAGTGATTGGGGGGGACAACCTTTCTTT	CASSDWGGQPFF
-	-	TRBV7-2	TRBJ1-1	TGTGCCAGCAGCTTATCGCCTTCCAACACTGAAGCTTTCTTT	CASSLSPSNTEAFF
-	-	TRBV4-1	TRBJ1-6	TGCGCCAGCAGCCCAAGCCACGGGACGTTTAATTCACCCCTCCACTTT	CASSPSHGTFNSPLHF